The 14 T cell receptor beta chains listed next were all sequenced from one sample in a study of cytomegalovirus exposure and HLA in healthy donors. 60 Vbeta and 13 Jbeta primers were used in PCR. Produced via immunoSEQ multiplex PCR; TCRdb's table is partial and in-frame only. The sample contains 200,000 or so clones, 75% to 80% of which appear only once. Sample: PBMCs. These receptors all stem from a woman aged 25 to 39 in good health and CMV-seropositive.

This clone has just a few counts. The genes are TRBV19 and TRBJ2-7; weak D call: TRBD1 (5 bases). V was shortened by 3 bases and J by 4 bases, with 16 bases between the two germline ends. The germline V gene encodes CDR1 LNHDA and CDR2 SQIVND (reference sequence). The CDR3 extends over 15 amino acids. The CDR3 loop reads CASSIGQGVVYEQYF. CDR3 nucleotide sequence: TGTGCCAGTAGTATTGGACAAGGGGTGGTATACGAGCAGTACTTC. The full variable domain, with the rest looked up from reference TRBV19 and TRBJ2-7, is DGGITQSPKYLFRKEGQNVTLSCEQNLNHDAMYWYRQDPGQGLRLIYYSQIVNDFQKGDIAEGYSVSREKKESFPLTVTSAQKNPTAFYLCASSIGQGVVYEQYFGPGTRLTVT.

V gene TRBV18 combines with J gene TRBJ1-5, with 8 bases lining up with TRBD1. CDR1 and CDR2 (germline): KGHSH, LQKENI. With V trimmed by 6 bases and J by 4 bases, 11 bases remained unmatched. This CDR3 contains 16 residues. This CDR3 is CASSRQRTGQNQPQHF. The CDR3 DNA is TGTGCCAGCTCGCGTCAAAGGACAGGGCAGAATCAGCCCCAGCATTTT.

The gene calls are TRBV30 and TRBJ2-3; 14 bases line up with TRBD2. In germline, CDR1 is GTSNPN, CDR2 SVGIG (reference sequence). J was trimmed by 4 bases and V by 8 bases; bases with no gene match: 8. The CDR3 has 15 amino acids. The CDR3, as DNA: TGTGCCCTGGGACTAGCGGGAGTTGGGGCAGATACGCAGTATTTT. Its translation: CALGLAGVGADTQYF.

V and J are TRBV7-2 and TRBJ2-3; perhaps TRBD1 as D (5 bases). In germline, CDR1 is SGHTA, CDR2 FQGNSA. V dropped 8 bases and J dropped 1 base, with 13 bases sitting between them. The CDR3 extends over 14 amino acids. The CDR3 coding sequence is TGTGCCAGCCAGATTGGGGCTGGCACAGATACGCAGTATTTT. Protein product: CASQIGAGTDTQYF.

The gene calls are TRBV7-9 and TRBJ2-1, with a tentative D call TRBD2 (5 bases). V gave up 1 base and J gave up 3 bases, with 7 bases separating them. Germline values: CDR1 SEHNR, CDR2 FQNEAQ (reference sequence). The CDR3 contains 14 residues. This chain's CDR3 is CASSLGGVYNEQFF. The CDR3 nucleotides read TGTGCCAGCAGCTTAGGGGGAGTCTACAATGAGCAGTTCTTC.

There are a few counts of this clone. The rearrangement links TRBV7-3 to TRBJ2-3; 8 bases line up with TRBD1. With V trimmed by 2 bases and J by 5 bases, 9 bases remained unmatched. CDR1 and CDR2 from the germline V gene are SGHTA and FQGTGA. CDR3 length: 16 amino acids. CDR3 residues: CASSLGRGRGQDTQYF. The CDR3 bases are TGTGCCAGCAGCTTAGGGCGGGGCAGGGGGCAAGATACGCAGTATTTT.

The DNA for the CDR3 is TGTGCCACGACTAGCGGGGGGGCCGCTGGCACAGATACGCAGTATTTT. Its protein product is CATTSGGAAGTDTQYF. The chain couples TRBV10-3 to TRBJ2-3; 14 positions match TRBD2. CDR1 and CDR2 (germline): ENHRY, SYGVKD. V gave up 10 bases and J gave up 1 base; unmatched junction bases: 7. The CDR3 extends over 16 amino acids.

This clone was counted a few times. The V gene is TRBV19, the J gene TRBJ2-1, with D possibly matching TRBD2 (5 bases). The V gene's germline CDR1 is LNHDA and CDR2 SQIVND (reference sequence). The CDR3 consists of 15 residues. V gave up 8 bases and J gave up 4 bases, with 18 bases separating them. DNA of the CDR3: TGTGCCAGTGGCGTGCGCTCCGGGGTATACAATGAGCAGTTCTTC. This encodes CASGVRSGVYNEQFF.

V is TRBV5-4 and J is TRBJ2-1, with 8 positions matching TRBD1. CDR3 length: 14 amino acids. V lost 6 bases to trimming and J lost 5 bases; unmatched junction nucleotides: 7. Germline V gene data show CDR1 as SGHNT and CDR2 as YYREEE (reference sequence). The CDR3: CASTWTGSHNEQFF. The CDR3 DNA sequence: TGTGCCAGCACCTGGACAGGGAGCCACAATGAGCAGTTCTTC.

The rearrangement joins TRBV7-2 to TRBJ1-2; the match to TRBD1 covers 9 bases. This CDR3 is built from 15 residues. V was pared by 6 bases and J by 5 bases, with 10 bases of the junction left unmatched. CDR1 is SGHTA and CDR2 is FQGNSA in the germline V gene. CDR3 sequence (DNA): TGTGCCAGCAGTTCTCCCGGGACAGGGCTTTATGGCTACACCTTC. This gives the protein CASSSPGTGLYGYTF. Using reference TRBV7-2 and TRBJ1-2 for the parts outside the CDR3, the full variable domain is GAGVSQSPSNKVTEKGKDVELRCDPISGHTALYWYRQSLGQGLEFLIYFQGNSAPDKSGLPSDRFSAERTGGSVSTLTIQRTQQEDSAVYLCASSSPGTGLYGYTFGSGTRLTVV.

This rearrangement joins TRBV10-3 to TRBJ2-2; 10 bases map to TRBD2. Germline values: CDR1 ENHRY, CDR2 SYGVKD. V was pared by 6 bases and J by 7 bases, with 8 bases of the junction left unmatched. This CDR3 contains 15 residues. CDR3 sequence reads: CAIRAGGPNDGELFF. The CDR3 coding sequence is TGTGCCATCAGAGCGGGAGGGCCAAACGACGGGGAGCTGTTTTTT.

The CDR3 coding sequence is TGTGCCAGCAGCCCTCGGTCGGGGTACAATGAGCAGTTCTTC. Translation gives CASSPRSGYNEQFF. This chain uses TRBV6-6 with TRBJ2-1; D is perhaps TRBD2 (5 bases). The V end was cut by 6 bases, the J end by 4 bases, with 13 bases between. The CDR3 is 14 amino acids. The germline CDR1 and CDR2 sequences are MNHNY and SVGAGI (reference sequence).

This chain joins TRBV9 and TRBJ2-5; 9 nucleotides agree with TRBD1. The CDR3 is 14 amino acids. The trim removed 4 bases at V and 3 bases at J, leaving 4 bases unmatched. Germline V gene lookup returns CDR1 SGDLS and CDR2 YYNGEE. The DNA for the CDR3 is TGTGCCAGCAGCCCCTGGACAGGGGAAGAGACCCAGTACTTC. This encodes CASSPWTGEETQYF.

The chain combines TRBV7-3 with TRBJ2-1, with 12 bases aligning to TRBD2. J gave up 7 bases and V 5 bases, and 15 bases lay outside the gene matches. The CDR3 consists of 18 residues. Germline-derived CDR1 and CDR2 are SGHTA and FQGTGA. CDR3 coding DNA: TGTGCCAGCAGCCCGGCCCGGGCGACTAGCGGGAGAGGGAATGAGCAGTTCTTC. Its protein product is CASSPARATSGRGNEQFF.